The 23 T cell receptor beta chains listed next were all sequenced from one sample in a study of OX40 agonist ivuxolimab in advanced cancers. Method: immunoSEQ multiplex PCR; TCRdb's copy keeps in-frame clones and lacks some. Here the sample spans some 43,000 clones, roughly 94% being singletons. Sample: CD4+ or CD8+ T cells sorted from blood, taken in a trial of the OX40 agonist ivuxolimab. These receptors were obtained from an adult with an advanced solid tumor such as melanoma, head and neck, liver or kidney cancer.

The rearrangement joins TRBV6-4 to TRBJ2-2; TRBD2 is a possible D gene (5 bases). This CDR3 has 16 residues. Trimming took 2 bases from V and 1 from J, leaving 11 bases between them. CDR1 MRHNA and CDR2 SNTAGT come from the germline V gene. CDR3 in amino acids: CASSDNWGVNTGELFF. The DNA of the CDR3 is TGTGCCAGCAGTGACAATTGGGGAGTGAACACCGGGGAGCTGTTTTTT.

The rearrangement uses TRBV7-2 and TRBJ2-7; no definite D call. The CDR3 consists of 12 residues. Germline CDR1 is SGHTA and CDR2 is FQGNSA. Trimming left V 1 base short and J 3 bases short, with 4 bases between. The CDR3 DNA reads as TGTGCCAGCAGCTTAGGAAGCTACGAGCAGTACTTC. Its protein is CASSLGSYEQYF.

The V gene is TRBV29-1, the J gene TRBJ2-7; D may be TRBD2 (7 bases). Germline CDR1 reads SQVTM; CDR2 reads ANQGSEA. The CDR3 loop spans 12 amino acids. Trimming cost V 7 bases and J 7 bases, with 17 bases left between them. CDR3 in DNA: TGCAGCGCAGACCGGGGGGCGGGAGAGCAGTACTTC. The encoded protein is CSADRGAGEQYF.

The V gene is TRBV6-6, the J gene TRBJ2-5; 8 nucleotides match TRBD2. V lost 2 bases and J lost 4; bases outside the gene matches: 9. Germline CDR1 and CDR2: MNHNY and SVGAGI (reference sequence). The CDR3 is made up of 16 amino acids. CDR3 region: CASSYTGGVAGETQYF. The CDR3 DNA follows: TGTGCCAGCAGTTACACGGGGGGGGTAGCGGGAGAGACCCAGTACTTC.

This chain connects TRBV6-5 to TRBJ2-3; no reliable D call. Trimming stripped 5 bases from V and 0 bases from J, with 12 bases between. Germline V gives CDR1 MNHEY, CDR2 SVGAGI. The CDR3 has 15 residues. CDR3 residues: CASSPLGVSTDTQYF. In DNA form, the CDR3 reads TGTGCCAGCAGTCCACTCGGCGTTAGCACAGATACGCAGTATTTT.

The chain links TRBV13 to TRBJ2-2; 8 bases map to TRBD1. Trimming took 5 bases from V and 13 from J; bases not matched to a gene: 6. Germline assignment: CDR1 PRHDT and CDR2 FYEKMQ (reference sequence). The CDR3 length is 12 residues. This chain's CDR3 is CASSAQGGGLFF. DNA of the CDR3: TGTGCCAGCAGCGCACAGGGGGGAGGGCTGTTTTTT.

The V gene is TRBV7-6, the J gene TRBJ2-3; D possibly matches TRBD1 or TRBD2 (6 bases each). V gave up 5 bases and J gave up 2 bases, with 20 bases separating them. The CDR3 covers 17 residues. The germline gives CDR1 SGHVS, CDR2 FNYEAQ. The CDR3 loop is CASSAQGGSRATDTQYF. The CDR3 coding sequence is TGTGCCAGCAGCGCACAGGGAGGTTCGCGAGCCACAGATACGCAGTATTTT.

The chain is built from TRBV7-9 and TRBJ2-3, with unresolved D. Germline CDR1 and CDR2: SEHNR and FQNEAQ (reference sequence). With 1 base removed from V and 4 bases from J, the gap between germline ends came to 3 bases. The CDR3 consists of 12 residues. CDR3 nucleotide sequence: TGTGCCAGCAGCTTAGAATCAGATACGCAGTATTTT. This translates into CASSLESDTQYF. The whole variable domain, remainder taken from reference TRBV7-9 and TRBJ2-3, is DTGVSQNPRHKITKRGQNVTFRCDPISEHNRLYWYRQTLGQGPEFLTYFQNEAQLEKSRLLSDRFSAERPKGSFSTLEIQRTEQGDSAMYLCASSLESDTQYFGPGTRLTVL.

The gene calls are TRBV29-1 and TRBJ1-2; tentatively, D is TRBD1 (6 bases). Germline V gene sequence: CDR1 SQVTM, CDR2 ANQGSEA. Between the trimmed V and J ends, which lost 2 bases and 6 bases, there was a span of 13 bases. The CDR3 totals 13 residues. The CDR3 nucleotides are TGCAGCGTTGAAACAGGGTGGCTAGATGGCTACACCTTC. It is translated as CSVETGWLDGYTF.

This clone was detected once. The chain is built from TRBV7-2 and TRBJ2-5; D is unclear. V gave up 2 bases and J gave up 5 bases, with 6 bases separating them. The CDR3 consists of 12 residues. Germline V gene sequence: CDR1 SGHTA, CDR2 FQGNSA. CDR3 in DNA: TGTGCCAGCAGCTTATGGGTGGAGACCCAGTACTTC. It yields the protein CASSLWVETQYF.

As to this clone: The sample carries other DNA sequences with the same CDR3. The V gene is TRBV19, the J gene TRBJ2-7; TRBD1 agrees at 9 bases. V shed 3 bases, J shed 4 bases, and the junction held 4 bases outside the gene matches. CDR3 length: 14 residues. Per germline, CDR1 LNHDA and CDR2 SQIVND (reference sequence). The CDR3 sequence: CASSIGTGNYEQYF. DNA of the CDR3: TGTGCCAGTAGTATCGGGACAGGGAATTACGAGCAGTACTTC. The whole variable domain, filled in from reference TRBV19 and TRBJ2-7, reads DGGITQSPKYLFRKEGQNVTLSCEQNLNHDAMYWYRQDPGQGLRLIYYSQIVNDFQKGDIAEGYSVSREKKESFPLTVTSAQKNPTAFYLCASSIGTGNYEQYFGPGTRLTVT.

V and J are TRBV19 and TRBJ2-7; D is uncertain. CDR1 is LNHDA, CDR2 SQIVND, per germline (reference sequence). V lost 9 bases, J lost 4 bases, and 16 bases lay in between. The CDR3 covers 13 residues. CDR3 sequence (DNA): TGTGCCAGCCGTCAAGGCGCAGCGTACGAGCAGTACTTC. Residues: CASRQGAAYEQYF.

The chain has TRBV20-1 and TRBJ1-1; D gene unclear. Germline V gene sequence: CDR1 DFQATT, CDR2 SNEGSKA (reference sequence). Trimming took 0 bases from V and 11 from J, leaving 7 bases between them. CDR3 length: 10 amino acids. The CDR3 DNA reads TGCAGTGCTAGAGATCCGGACGCTTTCTTT. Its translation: CSARDPDAFF.

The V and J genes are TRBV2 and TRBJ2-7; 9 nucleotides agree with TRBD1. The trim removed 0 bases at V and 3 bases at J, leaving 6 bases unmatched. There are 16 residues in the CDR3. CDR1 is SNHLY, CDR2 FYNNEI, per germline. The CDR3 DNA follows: TGTGCCAGCAGTGAAGCTTTTAGGACAGGGGACTACGAGCAGTACTTC. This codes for CASSEAFRTGDYEQYF.

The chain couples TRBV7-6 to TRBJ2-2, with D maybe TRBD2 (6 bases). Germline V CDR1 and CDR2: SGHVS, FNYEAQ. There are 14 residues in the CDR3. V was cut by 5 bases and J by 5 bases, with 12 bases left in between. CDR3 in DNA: TGTGCCAGCAGCCCCTTAGGAGGGACCGGGGAGCTGTTTTTT. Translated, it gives CASSPLGGTGELFF.

Here the CDR3 reads CASSYSRADYGYTF. The CDR3 nucleotides read TGTGCCAGCAGTTACTCGAGGGCCGACTATGGCTACACCTTC. The J gene is TRBJ1-2, the V gene TRBV6-5; D gene uncertain. Germline V gene data show CDR1 as MNHEY and CDR2 as SVGAGI. Trimming took 0 bases from V and 3 from J, leaving 8 bases between them. The CDR3 spans 14 residues.

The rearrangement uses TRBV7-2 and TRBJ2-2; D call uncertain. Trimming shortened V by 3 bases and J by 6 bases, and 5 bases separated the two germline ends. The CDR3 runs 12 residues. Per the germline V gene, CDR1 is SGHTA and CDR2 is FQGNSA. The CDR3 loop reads CASSFYAGELFF. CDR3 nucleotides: TGTGCCAGCAGCTTCTATGCCGGGGAGCTGTTTTTT.

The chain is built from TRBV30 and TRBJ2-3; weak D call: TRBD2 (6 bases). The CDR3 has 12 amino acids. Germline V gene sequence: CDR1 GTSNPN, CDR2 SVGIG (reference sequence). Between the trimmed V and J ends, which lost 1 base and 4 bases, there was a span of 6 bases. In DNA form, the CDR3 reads TGTGCCTGGAGTGGGAGGGCAGATACGCAGTATTTT. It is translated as CAWSGRADTQYF.

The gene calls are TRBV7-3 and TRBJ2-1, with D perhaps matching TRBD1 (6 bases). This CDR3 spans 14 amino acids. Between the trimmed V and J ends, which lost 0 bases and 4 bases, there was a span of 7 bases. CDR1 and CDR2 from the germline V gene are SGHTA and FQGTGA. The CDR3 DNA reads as TGTGCCAGCAGCTTAACGGGACAATACAATGAGCAGTTCTTC. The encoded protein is CASSLTGQYNEQFF.

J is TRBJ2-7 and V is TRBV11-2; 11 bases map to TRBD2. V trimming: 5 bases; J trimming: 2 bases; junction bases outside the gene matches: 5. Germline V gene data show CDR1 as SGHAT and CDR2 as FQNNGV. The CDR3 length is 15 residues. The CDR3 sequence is CASSEGLAETYEQYF. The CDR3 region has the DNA TGTGCCAGCAGCGAGGGACTAGCGGAAACCTACGAGCAGTACTTC.

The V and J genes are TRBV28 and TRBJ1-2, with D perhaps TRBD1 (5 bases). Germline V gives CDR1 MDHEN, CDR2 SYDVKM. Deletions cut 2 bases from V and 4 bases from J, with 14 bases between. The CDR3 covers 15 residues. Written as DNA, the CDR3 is TGTGCCAGCAGTTTACCCTTCCCAGGGTCCTATGGCTACACCTTC. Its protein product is CASSLPFPGSYGYTF.

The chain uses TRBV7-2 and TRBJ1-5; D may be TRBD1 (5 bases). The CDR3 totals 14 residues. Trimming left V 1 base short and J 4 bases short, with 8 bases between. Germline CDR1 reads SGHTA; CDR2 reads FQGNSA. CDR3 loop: CASSLVGGNQPQHF. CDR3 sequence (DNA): TGTGCCAGCAGCTTAGTCGGGGGGAATCAGCCCCAGCATTTT. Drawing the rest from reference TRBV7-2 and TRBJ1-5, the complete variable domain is GAGVSQSPSNKVTEKGKDVELRCDPISGHTALYWYRQSLGQGLEFLIYFQGNSAPDKSGLPSDRFSAERTGGSVSTLTIQRTQQEDSAVYLCASSLVGGNQPQHFGDGTRLSIL.

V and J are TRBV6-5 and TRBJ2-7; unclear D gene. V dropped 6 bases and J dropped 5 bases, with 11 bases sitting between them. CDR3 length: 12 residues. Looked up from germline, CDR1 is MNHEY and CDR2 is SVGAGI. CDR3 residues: CASSELGDEQYF. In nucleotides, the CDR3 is TGTGCCAGCAGCGAGTTAGGCGACGAGCAGTACTTC.